These T cell receptor beta chains were read from a single sample in a study of shared clonotypes between healthy human individuals. The protocol was immunoSEQ multiplex PCR, while the TCRdb copy is restricted to in-frame clones and leaves out a portion. This sample yields about 1.4 million clones, of which approximately 96% are seen a single time; over 1% belongs to the top ten. Sequencing used naive CD4+ T cells sorted from blood. The receptors come from a young man in good health. CDR3s include the opening cysteine and the closing phenylalanine or tryptophan. A D gene is named only where the DNA matches it firmly. A row's size may be missing; if present it is once, few, many or a size class.

>.|TRBV19|TRBD1|TRBJ2-2
TGTGCCAGTAAGCAGGGGACAGGGTTTGTGGCCGGGGAGCTGTTTTTT
CASKQGTGFVAGELFF
>.|TRBV18|.|TRBJ2-1
TGTGCCAGCTCACCGTCGGTCTACAATGAGCAGTTCTTC
CASSPSVYNEQFF
>.|TRBV28|.|TRBJ1-5
TGTGCCAGCAGCCCGGGTAGGGGTCGGAGCAATCAGCCCCAGCATTTT
CASSPGRGRSNQPQHF
>.|TRBV14|.|TRBJ1-1
TGTGCCAGCAGCCAAGGCACAGGGCTTGAAGCTTTCTTT
CASSQGTGLEAFF
>.|TRBV2|TRBD1|TRBJ2-7
TGTGCCAGCAGTTCCCTCGGGGGACAGGGCAATCAGCAGTACTTC
CASSSLGGQGNQQYF
>.|TRBV18|.|TRBJ2-1
TGTGCCAGCTCACCGGCGAGCTCCTACAATGAGCAGTTCTTC
CASSPASSYNEQFF
>.|TRBV4-1|.|TRBJ1-2
TGCGCCAGCAGCCACCGCCTAGTAAACTATGGCTACACCTTC
CASSHRLVNYGYTF
>.|TRBV5-4|.|TRBJ2-3
TGTGCCAGCAGCTTGGCCGGGACATTGACAGATACGCAGTATTTT
CASSLAGTLTDTQYF
>.|TRBV7-9|.|TRBJ1-2
TGTGCCAGCAGCCCGGACAAGCATGGCTACACCTTC
CASSPDKHGYTF
>.|TRBV7-9|TRBD2|TRBJ2-5
TGTGCCAGCAGCGTCTGGACTAGCGGCAAAGAGACCCAGTACTTC
CASSVWTSGKETQYF
>.|TRBV10-2|TRBD1|TRBJ1-1
TGCGCCGTTAAGCAGGGGGCGGTCACTGAAGCTTTCTTT
CAVKQGAVTEAFF
>.|TRBV5-1|.|TRBJ2-5
TGCGCCAGCAGCCCGAGGGGGGACCAAGAGACCCAGTACTTC
CASSPRGDQETQYF
>once|TRBV21-1|.|TRBJ1-1
TGTGCCAGCAGGGTCGGGACCTCCATGAACACTGAAGCTTTCTTT
CASRVGTSMNTEAFF
>.|TRBV28|TRBD1|TRBJ2-3
TGTGCCAGCAATAAAAGGGACAGGGTTGTCGCAGATACGCAGTATTTT
CASNKRDRVVADTQYF
>.|TRBV5-1|TRBD2|TRBJ2-7
TGCGCCAGCAGCCTGGGAGCTAGCGGGTTCTCCTACGAGCAGTACTTC
CASSLGASGFSYEQYF
>.|TRBV7-6|TRBD2|TRBJ2-5
TGTGCCAGCAGCTTAAATAGCGGGCAAGAGACCCAGTACTTC
CASSLNSGQETQYF
>.|TRBV18|.|TRBJ2-7
TGTGCCAGCTCACCCCGACAGCCGGTATCCTACGAGCAGTACTTC
CASSPRQPVSYEQYF
>.|TRBV5-6|.|TRBJ1-5
TGTGCCAGCAGCTTTCGGGGGCAGTATCAGCCCCAGCATTTT
CASSFRGQYQPQHF
>.|TRBV5-1|.|TRBJ1-2
TGCGCCAGCAGGCTAGGACGGATTAACTATGGCTACACCTTC
CASRLGRINYGYTF
>.|TRBV28|.|TRBJ2-7
TGTGCCAGCACCCTTCACGGGACCTACGAGCAGTACTTC
CASTLHGTYEQYF
>.|TRBV11-3|.|TRBJ2-2
TGTGCCAGCAGCTTGAGAGGCAGGGGTTCGGTGGGGGAGCTGTTTTTT
CASSLRGRGSVGELFF
>.|TRBV15|TRBD1|TRBJ2-7
TGTGCCACCAGCAGAGATCTTGAGACAGGGCTATACGAGCAGTACTTC
CATSRDLETGLYEQYF
>.|TRBV28|.|TRBJ2-3
TGTGCCAGCAGTCCCCTCGTTGGGGACGGCACAGATACGCAGTATTTT
CASSPLVGDGTDTQYF
>once|TRBV15|.|TRBJ1-2
TGTGCCACCAGCAGAGAGTGGGATGGCTACACCTTC
CATSREWDGYTF
>.|TRBV7-2|.|TRBJ2-3
TGTGCCAGCAGCTTAGAGGCCCAACAGTTCGGCCAGTATTTT
CASSLEAQQFGQYF
>.|TRBV9|.|TRBJ2-1
TGTGCCAGCAGCGTTTCTAGCGACTACAATGAGCAGTTCTTC
CASSVSSDYNEQFF
>.|TRBV15|TRBD1|TRBJ1-5
TGTGCCACCAGCAGAGCCGGGACAGGGGGCAATCAGCCCCAGCATTTT
CATSRAGTGGNQPQHF
>.|TRBV7-3|.|TRBJ1-1
TGTGCCAGCAGCTTGAGGAGGGACACTGAAGCTTTCTTT
CASSLRRDTEAFF